This passage covers 8 T cell receptor beta chains from one sample sequenced in a study of blood T cell repertoires in COVID-19. TCRdb keeps only in-frame clones here, not all; method: immunoSEQ multiplex PCR. The table shows about 95,000 clones, with more than 75% occurring only once. Specimen: peripheral blood. Every receptor here comes from a human donor in a cohort sampled during active COVID-19.

The chain combines TRBV19 with TRBJ1-3; TRBD1 might be the D (6 bases). Germline CDR1 is LNHDA and CDR2 is SQIVND (reference sequence). V lost 10 bases, J lost 2 bases, and 18 bases lay in between. The CDR3 runs to 15 residues. Here the CDR3 DNA reads TGTGCCACGAGGGACGACAGGAACCCTGGAAACACCATATATTTT. Translation gives CATRDDRNPGNTIYF.

CDR3: CASSPRVGLNTEAFF. The CDR3 DNA follows: TGTGCCAGCAGCCCCAGGGTAGGTCTGAACACTGAAGCTTTCTTT. The chain uses TRBV7-2 and TRBJ1-1, with a possible D match to TRBD1 (5 bases). Looked up from germline, CDR1 is SGHTA and CDR2 is FQGNSA. The V end lost 5 bases, the J end lost 0 bases, and 13 bases lay between the germline ends. The CDR3 has 15 residues.

The chain carries TRBV29-1 and TRBJ2-5; the match to TRBD1 covers 9 bases. Trimming cost V 4 bases and J 5 bases; bases outside gene matches: 14. Looked up from germline, CDR1 is SQVTM and CDR2 is ANQGSEA. This CDR3 region has 16 residues. The CDR3: CSVGGSGQGYGETQYF. The CDR3 coding sequence is TGCAGCGTTGGTGGGAGTGGACAGGGGTATGGGGAGACCCAGTACTTC. The full variable domain, completed using reference TRBV29-1 and TRBJ2-5, is SAVISQKPSRDICQRGTSLTIQCQVDSQVTMMFWYRQQPGQSLTLIATANQGSEATYESGFVIDKFPISRPNLTFSTLTVSNMSPEDSSIYLCSVGGSGQGYGETQYFGPGTRLLVL.

This chain uses TRBV3-1 (or the pseudogene TRBV3-2) with TRBJ1-3; D is unresolved. The CDR3 runs to 15 residues. From germline, CDR1 is LGHDT and CDR2 YNNKEL (reference sequence). V was cut by 4 bases and J by 2 bases, with 12 bases left in between. CDR3 in DNA: TGTGCCAGCAGCCTCGCTCAGTTTACTGGAAACACCATATATTTT. Protein: CASSLAQFTGNTIYF.

This clone was observed a few times. V usage is TRBV5-5 and J usage is TRBJ1-1; TRBD1 might be the D (6 bases). V was clipped by 2 bases and J by 1 base, with 6 bases between them. This CDR3 comprises 13 residues. Looked up from germline, CDR1 is SGHKS and CDR2 is YYEKEE (reference sequence). The CDR3 protein is CASSLQGNTEAFF. The CDR3 DNA follows: TGTGCCAGCAGCTTACAGGGGAACACTGAAGCTTTCTTT.

CDR3 region: CASSLVASPNEQFF. The DNA of the CDR3 is TGTGCCAGCAGCTTGGTAGCTAGCCCCAATGAGCAGTTCTTC. V gene TRBV5-6 combines with J gene TRBJ2-1, with D possibly being TRBD2 (5 bases). V shed 0 bases and J shed 6 bases, with 10 bases lying between them. This CDR3 has 14 amino acids. Germline V gene lookup returns CDR1 SGHDT and CDR2 YYEEEE.

The V and J genes are TRBV4-3 and TRBJ2-6; no definite D call. V shed 4 bases and J shed 0 bases, with 10 bases lying between them. Germline CDR1 LGHNA, CDR2 YSLEER. The CDR3 contains 16 residues. Here the CDR3 DNA reads TGCGCCAGCAGCCGAACTGGAGCCTCTGGGGCCAACGTCCTGACTTTC. Amino acid sequence: CASSRTGASGANVLTF.

The V call is TRBV3-1 (or the pseudogene TRBV3-2), the J call TRBJ2-5, with unresolved D. This CDR3 has 15 residues. Trimming stripped 0 bases from V and 4 bases from J, with 12 bases between. The germline CDR1 and CDR2 sequences are LGHDT and YNNKEL (reference sequence). CDR3 residues: CASSQDGRSRETQYF. CDR3 sequence (DNA): TGTGCCAGCAGCCAAGACGGCAGGTCGAGAGAGACCCAGTACTTC.